The clone carrying this T cell receptor (beta chain) came up many times. These data belong to a study of regulatory T cells in long-lasting Graves disease. The germline CDR1 and CDR2 sequences are KGHSH and LQKENI. CDR3 length: 15 residues. V lost 1 base, J lost 7 bases, and 4 bases stayed unmatched. Arm-PCR of CDR3 regions and iRepertoire HTBI primers were the basis on which TCR beta libraries were built. TCRdb re-analysed the multiplex PCR reads in MiXCR, keeping a single row per CDR3 protein. This sample carries 420,000 or so distinct CDR3 sequences, roughly 17% of them seen once, and the ten largest clones take about 25%. Documented time point: newly diagnosed GD, antithyroid drugs for less than 3 months. Following extraction of RNA from PBMCs, that RNA was used to make the TCR library. This sample also appeared in a second study, on T cells in Graves' hyperthyroidism and ophthalmopathy.

Here the sequenced sample was peripheral blood mononuclear cells (PBMCs), taken at new diagnosis, from a patient treated with antithyroid drugs. The chain employs TRBV18 and TRBJ2-1; 10 nucleotides agree with TRBD2. The receptor was derived from a woman younger than 30 with Graves disease. The CDR3 region has the DNA TGTGCCAGCTCACCACTAGCGGGAGGTGTGAATGAGCAGTTCTTC. Its translation: CASSPLAGGVNEQFF.